The 4 T cell receptor beta chains presented below share a single source sample, sequenced in a study of blood T cells in healthy people across ages. Sample-barcoded 5' priming and a J-beta primer mix drove a second PCR of about 6 to 12 cycles. TCRdb redid the calling of the 5' RACE reads with MiXCR, one entry per CDR3 protein. The table lists about 540,000 distinct CDR3 sequences, around 24% of them singletons. The data were also submitted as part of a second study, on T cells of mothers and their children.

The sample was blood. All receptors derive from a boy between 10 and 17 years old in good health.

This clonotype has ten or more counts. The V and J genes are TRBV6-1 and TRBJ2-1; D gene uncertain. Trimming cost V 2 bases and J 1 base, with 15 bases left between them. Germline V gene sequence: CDR1 MNHNS, CDR2 SASEGT. The CDR3 consists of 17 residues. CDR3 in DNA: TGTGCCAGCAGTGAACTGGGTGGGCGGTTTTCCTACAATGAGCAGTTCTTC. This codes for CASSELGGRFSYNEQFF.

This clonotype occurred a few times. The V call is TRBV7-9, the J call TRBJ2-5; maybe TRBD2 (5 bases). This CDR3 has 14 amino acids. V dropped 6 bases and J dropped 2 bases, with 13 bases sitting between them. CDR1 is SEHNR and CDR2 is FQNEAQ in the germline V gene (reference sequence). The CDR3 DNA is TGTGCCAGCAGTTTGCTAGCTTGGCAAGAGACCCAGTACTTC. Protein sequence: CASSLLAWQETQYF.

This clonotype was seen a few times. The chain joins TRBV9 to TRBJ2-5; 10 nucleotides match TRBD1. The J call is doubtful: the DNA matches TRBJ2-7 better. This CDR3 spans 16 amino acids. Germline CDR1 and CDR2: SGDLS and YYNGEE. The CDR3 sequence: CASSVGPGTGAYEQYF. The CDR3 coding sequence is TGTGCCAGCAGCGTTGGCCCCGGGACAGGGGCCTACGAGCAGTACTTC.

CDR3 coding DNA: TGCAGTGCTAGAGGCCCAAATCCCTCCTACGAGCAGTACTTC. Translating gives CSARGPNPSYEQYF. This chain links TRBV20-1 with TRBJ2-7; D is unclear. The germline CDR1 and CDR2 sequences are DFQATT and SNEGSKA (reference sequence). The CDR3 is 14 residues long. Trimming removed 1 base from V and 0 bases from J, with 10 bases in between.